Presented here are 30 T cell receptor beta chains from one specimen sequenced in a study of blood T cell repertoires in COVID-19. Measured with immunoSEQ multiplex PCR; TCRdb has only the in-frame clones, and not every one. Of some 170,000 clones in the sample, 60% to 80% were seen once. Input material: peripheral blood. The receptors were gathered from a man in his 70s with acute or convalescent COVID-19.

The chain recombines TRBV5-6 with TRBJ2-1; the D gene is possibly TRBD1 (6 bases). Germline assignment: CDR1 SGHDT and CDR2 YYEEEE. This CDR3 comprises 16 residues. V lost 3 bases to trimming and J lost 8 bases, with 21 bases between them. CDR3 sequence reads: CASSSKTGTYNDEQFF. CDR3 DNA: TGTGCCAGCAGCTCTAAGACAGGAACCTACAATGATGAGCAGTTCTTC. Using reference TRBV5-6 and TRBJ2-1 for the parts outside the CDR3, the full variable domain is DAGVTQSPTHLIKTRGQQVTLRCSPKSGHDTVSWYQQALGQGPQFIFQYYEEEERQRGNFPDRFSGHQFPNYSSELNVNALLLGDSALYLCASSSKTGTYNDEQFFGPGTRLTVL.

This clone was recorded a few times. The genes are TRBV30 and TRBJ1-4; D gene unclear. CDR1 is GTSNPN and CDR2 is SVGIG in the germline V gene (reference sequence). Trimming removed 3 bases from V and 15 bases from J, with 17 bases in between. There are 12 residues in the CDR3. The CDR3 region is CAWSYLRERMFF. CDR3 coding DNA: TGTGCCTGGAGCTATTTACGGGAGCGTATGTTTTTT.

This clone has only one observation. The chain couples TRBV28 to TRBJ2-5, with 12 bases identical to TRBD2. Germline loops: CDR1 MDHEN, CDR2 SYDVKM. CDR3 length: 15 residues. Trimming at V came to 6 bases and at J to 5 bases, leaving 7 bases not matched to a gene. The CDR3 is CASRLTSGSSETQYF. CDR3 sequence (DNA): TGTGCCAGCAGACTGACTAGCGGGAGCTCGGAGACCCAGTACTTC. The whole variable domain, remainder taken from reference TRBV28 and TRBJ2-5, is DVKVTQSSRYLVKRTGEKVFLECVQDMDHENMFWYRQDPGLGLRLIYFSYDVKMKEKGDIPEGYSVSREKKERFSLILESASTNQTSMYLCASRLTSGSSETQYFGPGTRLLVL.

This CDR3 is CASSVTPDSAWTEAFF. In nucleotides, the CDR3 is TGTGCCAGCAGCGTAACCCCCGACAGTGCGTGGACTGAAGCTTTCTTT. This chain joins TRBV9 and TRBJ1-1; perhaps TRBD1 as D (5 bases). Germline-derived CDR1 and CDR2 are SGDLS and YYNGEE. Between the trimmed V and J ends, which lost 1 base and 5 bases, there was a span of 18 bases. The CDR3 is 16 residues long.

This rearrangement joins TRBV2 to TRBJ2-7; TRBD1 matches at 7 bases. From germline, CDR1 is SNHLY and CDR2 FYNNEI. Germline trimming cut 5 bases from V and 6 bases from J; bases unmatched to any gene: 10. The CDR3 is 14 residues long. CDR3 bases: TGTGCCAGCAGTCGACAGGGTACCCAAGCCGAGCAGTACTTC. Its translation is CASSRQGTQAEQYF.

The V call is TRBV5-1, the J call TRBJ2-3; TRBD2 matches 9 bases. Germline values: CDR1 SGHRS, CDR2 YFSETQ. Trimming cost V 0 bases and J 1 base; bases outside gene matches: 0. This CDR3 region has 15 residues. The CDR3: CASSLASGGTDTQYF. The CDR3 nucleotides are TGCGCCAGCAGCTTGGCTAGCGGGGGCACAGATACGCAGTATTTT.

The CDR3: CASSPGTGGVHNEQFF. The DNA for the CDR3 is TGTGCCAGCAGCCCCGGCACAGGGGGCGTACACAATGAGCAGTTCTTC. The genes are TRBV5-4 and TRBJ2-1; the match to TRBD1 covers 9 bases. The CDR3 runs 16 residues. Per germline, CDR1 SGHNT and CDR2 YYREEE (reference sequence). Trimming cost V 4 bases and J 5 bases; bases outside gene matches: 10.

This clone was detected only a few times. The rearrangement links TRBV18 to TRBJ2-2; 8 nucleotides agree with TRBD1. This CDR3 is 15 amino acids long. CDR1 and CDR2 (germline): KGHSH, LQKENI. Trimming took 3 bases from V and 2 from J; bases not matched to a gene: 2. The DNA of the CDR3 is TGTGCCAGCTCACCCCAGGGGGCTAACACCGGGGAGCTGTTTTTT. Translated: CASSPQGANTGELFF.

This clone was detected a few times. The chain links TRBV27 to TRBJ1-1, with D hard to call. The germline V gene has CDR1 MNHEY and CDR2 SMNVEV (reference sequence). This CDR3 has 15 residues. V was cut by 2 bases and J by 5 bases, with 15 bases left in between. CDR3 protein: CASSLQPNPRTEAFF. CDR3 bases: TGTGCCAGCAGTTTACAGCCTAACCCGAGGACTGAAGCTTTCTTT.

The V call is TRBV5-1, the J call TRBJ2-7; TRBD2 matches 7 bases. After removal of 5 bases from V and 4 bases from J, the junction contained 15 bases not matched to a gene. The CDR3 is made up of 16 amino acids. Germline-derived CDR1 and CDR2 are SGHRS and YFSETQ. In nucleotides, the CDR3 is TGCGCCAGCAGGCCCGCACTAGCGACCAATGCTTACGAGCAGTACTTC. Translated: CASRPALATNAYEQYF.

At least ten counts were recorded for this clone. This sequence joins TRBV5-8 and TRBJ2-7, with D unclear. The CDR3 extends over 12 amino acids. The ends were cut back, 1 base at V and 6 bases at J, with 8 bases in the middle. Looked up from germline, CDR1 is SGHTS and CDR2 is YDEGEE. CDR3 in amino acids: CASSLFGVEQYF. The CDR3 DNA reads TGTGCCAGCAGCTTGTTCGGAGTCGAGCAGTACTTC.

The chain couples TRBV6-1 to TRBJ2-3; possibly TRBD2 for D (6 bases). Trimming shortened V by 2 bases and J by 3 bases, and 24 bases separated the two germline ends. This CDR3 has 19 amino acids. The germline V gene has CDR1 MNHNS and CDR2 SASEGT. The CDR3 loop is CASSERGETRESRTDTQYF. The CDR3 nucleotides are TGTGCCAGCAGTGAACGAGGTGAGACTCGGGAGTCTCGTACAGATACGCAGTATTTT.

This sequence joins TRBV6-2 or TRBV6-3 and TRBJ2-7; 15 positions match TRBD2. V lost 5 bases and J lost 3; bases outside the gene matches: 5. The CDR3 is 16 amino acids. From germline, CDR1 is MNHEY and CDR2 SVGEGT. The CDR3 nucleotides read TGTGCCAGCAGTCCCGGGACTAGCGGGAGGAGCTACGAGCAGTACTTC. Translation: CASSPGTSGRSYEQYF.

V is TRBV14 and J is TRBJ2-2; 10 nucleotides agree with TRBD2. The germline CDR1 and CDR2 sequences are SGHDN and FVKESK. Trimming at V came to 4 bases and at J to 4 bases, leaving 3 bases not matched to a gene. The CDR3 consists of 15 residues. The CDR3 nucleotides read TGTGCCAGCAGCCCTCGGACTAGCGGCACCGGGGAGCTGTTTTTT. Translation gives CASSPRTSGTGELFF.

This chain uses TRBV3-1 (or the pseudogene TRBV3-2) with TRBJ2-3; 14 bases match TRBD2. The CDR3 covers 17 residues. Trimming at V came to 6 bases and at J to 2 bases, leaving 7 bases not matched to a gene. The germline CDR1 and CDR2 sequences are LGHDT and YNNKEL (reference sequence). In DNA, the CDR3 is TGTGCCAGCAGACCGGGACTAGCGGGGGACCTCACAGATACGCAGTATTTT. This codes for CASRPGLAGDLTDTQYF.

V gene TRBV4-1 combines with J gene TRBJ2-7; D possibly corresponds to TRBD1 (6 bases). V dropped 1 base and J dropped 0 bases, with 10 bases sitting between them. The CDR3 loop spans 15 amino acids. Germline-derived CDR1 and CDR2 are MGHRA and YSYEKL. CDR3 nucleotides: TGCGCCAGCAGCCAAGGACAGGATAGCTCCTACGAGCAGTACTTC. This translates into CASSQGQDSSYEQYF.

This clone was recorded only once. The rearrangement uses TRBV7-9 and TRBJ2-3, with D possibly matching TRBD2 (6 bases). Germline CDR1 is SEHNR and CDR2 is FQNEAQ (reference sequence). The germline V and J ends were trimmed by 5 bases and 2 bases, with 14 bases remaining between them. This CDR3 spans 15 amino acids. CDR3 amino acids: CASSPGTRITDTQYF. CDR3 coding DNA: TGTGCCAGCAGCCCTGGGACTCGCATCACAGATACGCAGTATTTT.

This clone was found once. V and J are TRBV19 and TRBJ2-5; D possibly corresponds to TRBD1 (5 bases). Looked up from germline, CDR1 is LNHDA and CDR2 is SQIVND (reference sequence). The CDR3 is 14 amino acids. V was cut by 4 bases and J by 4 bases, with 13 bases left in between. CDR3 bases: TGTGCCAGTAGTACCATAGACAGAGGAGAGACCCAGTACTTC. It translates to CASSTIDRGETQYF. The full variable domain, its missing parts supplied by reference TRBV19 and TRBJ2-5, is DGGITQSPKYLFRKEGQNVTLSCEQNLNHDAMYWYRQDPGQGLRLIYYSQIVNDFQKGDIAEGYSVSREKKESFPLTVTSAQKNPTAFYLCASSTIDRGETQYFGPGTRLLVL.

The V gene is TRBV6-6, the J gene TRBJ2-4; the D gene is possibly TRBD2 (7 bases). This CDR3 has 15 residues. Germline V CDR1 and CDR2: MNHNY, SVGAGI (reference sequence). Deletions cut 6 bases from V and 0 bases from J, with 12 bases between. CDR3 amino acids: CASREGGEAKNIQYF. Written as DNA, the CDR3 is TGTGCCAGCAGAGAAGGGGGGGAAGCCAAAAACATTCAGTACTTC.

This sequence joins TRBV27 and TRBJ1-2; unclear D gene. CDR1 MNHEY and CDR2 SMNVEV come from the germline V gene (reference sequence). Trimming pared 5 bases from V and 3 bases from J, leaving 16 bases between. The CDR3 is 15 residues long. CDR3: CASSPKGGRDYGYTF. The CDR3 DNA reads as TGTGCCAGCAGTCCAAAGGGCGGGCGCGACTATGGCTACACCTTC.

The chain employs TRBV6-5 and TRBJ2-7; 7 nucleotides agree with TRBD1. Germline CDR1 and CDR2: MNHEY and SVGAGI. The J segment lost 6 bases and the V segment lost 0 bases, leaving 8 bases of the junction unmatched. This CDR3 contains 15 residues. The CDR3 sequence is CASSYSETGVLEQYF. The DNA for the CDR3 is TGTGCCAGCAGTTACTCGGAAACAGGGGTGCTCGAGCAGTACTTC.

The chain joins TRBV12-3 or TRBV12-4 to TRBJ2-2, with D tentatively TRBD1 (6 bases). The germline V and J ends were trimmed by 9 bases and 4 bases, with 12 bases remaining between them. This CDR3 contains 13 residues. The CDR3: CASVQGPTGELFF. CDR3 DNA: TGTGCCAGTGTACAGGGACCCACCGGGGAGCTGTTTTTT.

The chain links TRBV18 to TRBJ1-2; tentative D call: TRBD1 (5 bases). CDR1 and CDR2 (germline): KGHSH, LQKENI. This CDR3 is 13 amino acids long. V was pared by 2 bases and J by 6 bases, with 10 bases between. CDR3 DNA: TGTGCCAGCTCACCAGGCAGGGTGGATGGCTACACCTTC. Protein sequence: CASSPGRVDGYTF.

This sequence joins TRBV11-3 and TRBJ2-4, with 7 bases that match TRBD2. V was clipped by 5 bases and J by 3 bases; unmatched bases: 7. Germline values: CDR1 SGHNT, CDR2 YENEEA. The CDR3 has 15 amino acids. The CDR3 spells CASSASGISKNIQYF. DNA for the CDR3: TGTGCCAGCAGCGCCAGCGGGATTAGCAAAAACATTCAGTACTTC. Drawing the rest from reference TRBV11-3 and TRBJ2-4, the complete variable domain is EAGVVQSPRYKIIEKKQPVAFWCNPISGHNTLYWYLQNLGQGPELLIRYENEEAVDDSQLPKDRFSAERLKGVDSTLKIQPAELGDSAVYLCASSASGISKNIQYFGAGTRLSVL.

This clone was detected a few times. The gene calls are TRBV6-6 and TRBJ2-7; TRBD1 aligns across 8 bases. The CDR3 loop spans 13 amino acids. Looked up from germline, CDR1 is MNHNY and CDR2 is SVGAGI (reference sequence). V shed 8 bases and J 6 bases; nucleotides not matched to a gene: 9. The chain's CDR3 is CASGMTGAGEQYF. The CDR3 DNA sequence: TGTGCCAGCGGCATGACAGGGGCCGGCGAGCAGTACTTC.

The CDR3 loop reads CASSYSSRGSEKLFF. CDR3 sequence (DNA): TGTGCCAGCAGTTACTCGAGCAGGGGAAGTGAAAAACTGTTTTTT. The rearrangement uses TRBV6-5 and TRBJ1-4; a weak D match, TRBD1 (6 bases). There are 15 residues in the CDR3. Germline V gives CDR1 MNHEY, CDR2 SVGAGI. The V and J ends lost 0 bases and 7 bases respectively, with 12 bases between them.

The J gene is TRBJ1-1, the V gene TRBV5-1; no clear D. The germline gives CDR1 SGHRS, CDR2 YFSETQ. The CDR3 spans 15 residues. V lost 0 bases to trimming and J lost 1 base, with 10 bases between them. CDR3 nucleotide sequence: TGCGCCAGCAGCTTGGCCGATGTTAGGAACACTGAAGCTTTCTTT. Translation: CASSLADVRNTEAFF.

V is TRBV4-1 and J is TRBJ2-3; 9 nucleotides line up with TRBD1. Germline V gene lookup returns CDR1 MGHRA and CDR2 YSYEKL. Trimming took 7 bases from V and 4 from J; bases not matched to a gene: 9. The CDR3 covers 15 residues. The DNA of the CDR3 is TGCGCCAGCAAGGCGGCGGGACAGGGTGCAGATACGCAGTATTTT. Translated, it gives CASKAAGQGADTQYF.

The CDR3 region is CASSRDSSNYGYTF. The CDR3 nucleotides read TGTGCCAGCAGCCGGGACAGTTCTAACTATGGCTACACCTTC. The rearrangement joins TRBV7-2 to TRBJ1-2; 7 positions match TRBD1. J was trimmed by 0 bases and V by 5 bases; bases with no gene match: 3. Germline V gene sequence: CDR1 SGHTA, CDR2 FQGNSA. The CDR3 spans 14 residues.

The V gene is TRBV6-4, the J gene TRBJ1-5; D is possibly TRBD1 (5 bases). Trimming cost V 3 bases and J 7 bases, with 7 bases left between them. From germline, CDR1 is MRHNA and CDR2 SNTAGT. The length of the CDR3 is 12 residues. In DNA, the CDR3 is TGTGCCAGCAGTGATCAGGGACAGCCCCAGCATTTT. This sequence encodes CASSDQGQPQHF.